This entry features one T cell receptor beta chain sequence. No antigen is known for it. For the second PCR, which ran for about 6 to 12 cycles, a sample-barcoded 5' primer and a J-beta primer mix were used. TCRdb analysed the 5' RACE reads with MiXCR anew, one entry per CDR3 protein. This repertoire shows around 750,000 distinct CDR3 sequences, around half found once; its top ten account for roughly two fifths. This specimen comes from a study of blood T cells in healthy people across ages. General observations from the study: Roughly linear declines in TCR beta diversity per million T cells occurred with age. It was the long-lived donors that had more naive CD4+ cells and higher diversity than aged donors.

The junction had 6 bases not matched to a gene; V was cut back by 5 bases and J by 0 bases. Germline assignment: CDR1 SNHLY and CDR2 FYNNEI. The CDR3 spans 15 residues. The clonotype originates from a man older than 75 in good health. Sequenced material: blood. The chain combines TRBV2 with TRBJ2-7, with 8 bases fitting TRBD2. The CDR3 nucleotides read TGTGCCAGCAGTTCCTTAGCGGGATCCTCCTACGAGCAGTACTTC. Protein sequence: CASSSLAGSSYEQYF. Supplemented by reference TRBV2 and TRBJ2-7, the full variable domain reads EPEVTQTPSHQVTQMGQEVILRCVPISNHLYFYWYRQILGQKVEFLVSFYNNEISEKSEIFDDQFSVERPDGSNFTLKIRSTKLEDSAMYFCASSSLAGSSYEQYFGPGTRLTVT.